This T cell receptor beta chain is from a study of blood T cell repertoires in COVID-19. Authors' methods: From reference gene primer amplification, estimates of nucleated cell counts were derived. TCRdb's table, derived via immunoSEQ multiplex PCR, lists solely in-frame clones and lacks some. Clone size and V and J calls were adopted from that table, with D and trimming inferred from the DNA. This table has around 300,000 clones, 75% to 90% appearing once. CDR3 size: 16 residues. CDR1 is SQVTM and CDR2 is ANQGSEA in the germline V gene. V shed 3 bases and J 4 bases; nucleotides not matched to a gene: 10.

The specimen was PBMCs or T cells enriched from blood (not recorded which). The sequence was obtained from a woman between 18 and 30 years old who had recovered from COVID-19. This chain connects TRBV29-1 to TRBJ2-2; 8 nucleotides align to TRBD2. Written as DNA, the CDR3 is TGCAGCGTTGAGTCTGCCAGCGGGGGAGCCACCGGGGAGCTGTTTTTT. This codes for CSVESASGGATGELFF.